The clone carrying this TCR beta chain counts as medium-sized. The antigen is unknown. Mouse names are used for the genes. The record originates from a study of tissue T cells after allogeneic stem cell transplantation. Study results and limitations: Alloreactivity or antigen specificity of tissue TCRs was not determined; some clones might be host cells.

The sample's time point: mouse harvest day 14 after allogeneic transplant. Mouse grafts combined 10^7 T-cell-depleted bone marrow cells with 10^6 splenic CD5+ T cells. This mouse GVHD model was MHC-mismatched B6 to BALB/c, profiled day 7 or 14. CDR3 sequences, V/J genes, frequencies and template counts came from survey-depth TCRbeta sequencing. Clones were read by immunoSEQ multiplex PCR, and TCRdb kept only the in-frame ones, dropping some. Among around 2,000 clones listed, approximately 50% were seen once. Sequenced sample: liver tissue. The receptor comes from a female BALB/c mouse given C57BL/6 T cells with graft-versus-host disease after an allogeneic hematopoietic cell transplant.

The chain's CDR3 is CASSRTASQNTLYF. CDR3 DNA, as far as it was read: TGTGCCAGCAGCCGGACTGCTAGTCAAAACACCTTGTAC. This sequence joins TRBV2 and TRBJ2-4; the D gene is possibly TRBD2 (6 bases). The CDR3 end lies 1 residue beyond the end of the read and is filled in from the germline J gene. The germline V and J ends were trimmed by 4 bases and 0 bases, with 8 bases remaining between them. The germline CDR1 and CDR2 sequences are LGHNA and YSYQKL. CDR3 length: 14 residues. The full variable domain, its missing parts supplied by reference TRBV2 and TRBJ2-4, is DPKIIQKPKYLVAVTGSEKILICEQYLGHNAMYWYRQSAKKPLEFMFSYSYQKLMDNQTASSRFQPQSSKKNHLDLQITALKPDDSATYFCASSRTASQNTLYFGAGTRLSVL.